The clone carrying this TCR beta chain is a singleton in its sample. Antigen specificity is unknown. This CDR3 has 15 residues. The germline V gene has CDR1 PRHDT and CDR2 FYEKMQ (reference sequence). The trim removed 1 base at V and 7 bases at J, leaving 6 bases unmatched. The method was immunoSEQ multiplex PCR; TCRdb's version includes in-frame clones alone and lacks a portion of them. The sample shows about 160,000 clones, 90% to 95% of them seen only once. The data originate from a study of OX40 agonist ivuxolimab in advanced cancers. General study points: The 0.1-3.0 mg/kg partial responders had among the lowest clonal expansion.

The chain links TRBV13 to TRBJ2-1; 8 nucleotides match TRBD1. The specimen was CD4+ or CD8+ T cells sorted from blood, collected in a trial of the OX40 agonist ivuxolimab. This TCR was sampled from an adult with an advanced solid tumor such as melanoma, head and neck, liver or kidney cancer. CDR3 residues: CASSLETGGWNEQFF. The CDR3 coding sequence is TGTGCCAGCAGCTTAGAAACAGGGGGGTGGAATGAGCAGTTCTTC.